Below, 29 T cell receptor beta chains from the same sample are listed, as sequenced in a study of response to subunit inactivated influenza vaccine. TCRdb reprocessed the RT-PCR reads with MiXCR, giving one entry per CDR3 protein. This table has roughly 790,000 distinct CDR3 sequences, 21% appearing once. The input for sequencing was PBMCs from blood, taken 4 to 6 days after vaccination. The receptors here all came from a man aged 50-60 years who received an inactivated influenza vaccine.

This rearrangement joins TRBV29-1 to TRBJ2-2; tentatively, D is TRBD1 or TRBD2 (5 bases each). Between the trimmed V and J ends, which lost 6 bases and 0 bases, there was a span of 11 bases. Germline V gene lookup returns CDR1 SQVTM and CDR2 ANQGSEA. The CDR3 is 14 residues long. The CDR3 sequence is CSVGDGANTGELFF. DNA of the CDR3: TGCAGCGTGGGGGACGGAGCGAACACCGGGGAGCTGTTTTTT.

This clonotype has more than one count but fewer than ten. The rearrangement links TRBV7-2 to TRBJ1-5, with no clear D. This CDR3 spans 14 amino acids. The V gene lost 0 bases and the J gene lost 6 bases, with 9 bases spanning the gap. Germline CDR1 SGHTA, CDR2 FQGNSA. The CDR3 region has the DNA TGTGCCAGCAGCTTAGCGGGAGTAGTTCAGCCCCAGCATTTT. As protein: CASSLAGVVQPQHF.

The rearrangement links TRBV9 to TRBJ2-6, with D unresolved. This CDR3 is 14 amino acids long. V gave up 6 bases and J gave up 0 bases, with 7 bases separating them. In germline, CDR1 is SGDLS, CDR2 YYNGEE. Here the CDR3 DNA reads TGTGCCAGCACCATCAGCTCTGGGGCCAACGTCCTGACTTTC. Translation gives CASTISSGANVLTF.

In its sample, this clonotype was seen a few times. The DNA for the CDR3 is TGCGCCAGCAGCCCTGGGGGACAGGGTGTTAACATTCAGTACTTC. It specifies CASSPGGQGVNIQYF. The chain combines TRBV5-1 with TRBJ2-4; 9 bases line up with TRBD1. CDR1 is SGHRS, CDR2 YFSETQ, per germline. The CDR3 has 15 residues. The J segment lost 7 bases and the V segment lost 4 bases, leaving 9 bases of the junction unmatched. Full variable domain (missing parts from reference TRBV5-1 and TRBJ2-4): KAGVTQTPRYLIKTRGQQVTLSCSPISGHRSVSWYQQTPGQGLQFLFEYFSETQRNKGNFPGRFSGRQFSNSRSEMNVSTLELGDSALYLCASSPGGQGVNIQYFGAGTRLSVL.

The J gene is TRBJ1-6, the V gene TRBV6-1; 7 nucleotides align to TRBD1. After removal of 6 bases from V and 7 bases from J, the junction contained 3 bases not matched to a gene. The germline gives CDR1 MNHNS, CDR2 SASEGT. There are 13 residues in the CDR3. DNA for the CDR3: TGTGCCAGCAGAGGACAGGTGAATTCACCCCTCCACTTT. It translates to CASRGQVNSPLHF.

The chain has TRBV4-3 and TRBJ2-2; the match to TRBD2 covers 11 bases. The CDR3 is made up of 15 amino acids. Germline CDR1 reads LGHNA; CDR2 reads YSLEER. The trim removed 4 bases at V and 6 bases at J, leaving 4 bases unmatched. The CDR3: CASSPGTSGAGELFF. CDR3 nucleotide sequence: TGCGCCAGCAGCCCCGGGACTAGCGGAGCCGGGGAGCTGTTTTTT.

The chain links TRBV20-1 to TRBJ1-4; the match to TRBD1 covers 8 bases. CDR3 size: 13 residues. Germline assignment: CDR1 DFQATT and CDR2 SNEGSKA (reference sequence). V trimming: 5 bases; J trimming: 7 bases; junction bases outside the gene matches: 6. The CDR3 DNA sequence: TGCAGTGCTCATCAGGGGGCGGGTGAAAAACTGTTTTTT. This sequence encodes CSAHQGAGEKLFF.

The chain recombines TRBV28 with TRBJ2-5, with 7 positions matching TRBD2. The CDR3 covers 16 residues. Germline-derived CDR1 and CDR2 are MDHEN and SYDVKM. V was clipped by 5 bases and J by 2 bases; unmatched bases: 11. CDR3 protein: CASSPPGGGEQETQYF. In DNA, the CDR3 is TGTGCCAGCAGTCCCCCCGGTGGGGGGGAACAAGAGACCCAGTACTTC.

This clonotype turned up a few times. The gene calls are TRBV7-8 and TRBJ2-7, with D unclear. Germline V gives CDR1 SGHVS, CDR2 FQNEAQ. This CDR3 has 13 residues. The V end lost 4 bases, the J end lost 4 bases, and 11 bases lay between the germline ends. CDR3 amino acids: CASSSVAAYEQYF. The CDR3 nucleotides read TGTGCCAGCAGCTCAGTCGCCGCTTACGAGCAGTACTTC.

The sample holds a few counts of this clonotype. V is TRBV20-1 and J is TRBJ2-5, with a weak D call TRBD2 (5 bases). The CDR3 sequence is 14 residues long. V dropped 6 bases and J dropped 4 bases, with 18 bases sitting between them. Per germline, CDR1 DFQATT and CDR2 SNEGSKA (reference sequence). The CDR3 here is CSAEGGWTGETQYF. CDR3 coding DNA: TGCAGTGCGGAAGGAGGTTGGACGGGAGAGACCCAGTACTTC.

This clonotype was seen a few times. The chain combines TRBV4-2 with TRBJ2-7; D is undetermined. The length of the CDR3 is 16 residues. Trimming removed 1 base at V and 0 bases at J, with 13 bases between. Germline V gene sequence: CDR1 LGHNA, CDR2 YNFKEQ. The CDR3 sequence: CASSQAKGRHSYEQYF. The CDR3, as DNA: TGTGCCAGCAGCCAAGCGAAAGGGCGTCACTCCTACGAGCAGTACTTC.

The chain uses TRBV6-5 and TRBJ2-7; D may correspond to TRBD1 or TRBD2 (6 bases each). Germline CDR1 is MNHEY and CDR2 is SVGAGI. The V and J ends lost 4 bases and 0 bases respectively, with 10 bases between them. This CDR3 region has 14 residues. The CDR3 protein is CASSSRGASYEQYF. The CDR3 DNA sequence: TGTGCCAGCAGTTCAAGGGGGGCCTCCTACGAGCAGTACTTC.

The chain joins TRBV7-9 to TRBJ2-1; D tentatively fits TRBD1 or TRBD2 (5 bases each). Trimming removed 3 bases at V and 8 bases at J, with 11 bases between. Germline CDR1 is SEHNR and CDR2 is FQNEAQ (reference sequence). CDR3 length equals 13 residues. The CDR3 spells CASSFPWGHEQFF. The CDR3 region has the DNA TGTGCCAGCAGCTTCCCCTGGGGACATGAGCAGTTCTTC. The full variable domain, its missing parts supplied by reference TRBV7-9 and TRBJ2-1, is DTGVSQNPRHKITKRGQNVTFRCDPISEHNRLYWYRQTLGQGPEFLTYFQNEAQLEKSRLLSDRFSAERPKGSFSTLEIQRTEQGDSAMYLCASSFPWGHEQFFGPGTRLTVL.

The chain joins TRBV27 to TRBJ1-1, with D unresolved. CDR3 length: 16 amino acids. Trimming took 6 bases from V and 1 from J, leaving 18 bases between them. Germline CDR1 is MNHEY and CDR2 is SMNVEV (reference sequence). The CDR3 DNA follows: TGTGCCAGCAGAGAGTATGCGGGCAGCACGAACACTGAAGCTTTCTTT. Translation gives CASREYAGSTNTEAFF.

The rearrangement uses TRBV20-1 and TRBJ2-3; no clear D gene. V shed 5 bases and J shed 2 bases, with 14 bases lying between them. CDR3 size: 14 residues. From germline, CDR1 is DFQATT and CDR2 SNEGSKA (reference sequence). The CDR3 region has the DNA TGCAGTGCTCCTCCGCTGGGGTACACAGATACGCAGTATTTT. This sequence encodes CSAPPLGYTDTQYF.

The rearrangement links TRBV7-2 to TRBJ2-7; the match to TRBD1 covers 9 bases. CDR3 length: 13 residues. Germline CDR1 SGHTA, CDR2 FQGNSA. Trimming cost V 3 bases and J 7 bases; bases outside gene matches: 4. CDR3 protein: CASSFRDRVEQYF. The CDR3 DNA sequence: TGTGCCAGCAGCTTCCGGGACAGGGTTGAGCAGTACTTC.

This chain links TRBV7-9 with TRBJ2-7, with 12 bases matching TRBD2. The CDR3 spans 16 residues. CDR1 SEHNR and CDR2 FQNEAQ come from the germline V gene (reference sequence). J lost 4 bases, V lost 5 bases, and 9 bases had no gene match. The CDR3 here is CASSTGTTSGSYEQYF. The CDR3 bases are TGTGCCAGCAGCACGGGAACGACTAGCGGGAGTTACGAGCAGTACTTC.

The chain joins TRBV29-1 to TRBJ1-2; D unclear. Germline CDR1 SQVTM, CDR2 ANQGSEA. This CDR3 region has 15 residues. Trimming removed 3 bases from V and 4 bases from J, with 18 bases in between. CDR3 coding DNA: TGCAGCGTTGACCCCTCGTCCCCTGAGGTCTATGGCTACACCTTC. This codes for CSVDPSSPEVYGYTF.

This clonotype was detected a few times. This chain uses TRBV15 with TRBJ1-6; D gene unclear. This CDR3 has 15 residues. Germline-derived CDR1 and CDR2 are LNHNV and YYDKDF (reference sequence). V lost 0 bases, J lost 9 bases, and 12 bases lay in between. CDR3 in amino acids: CATSRDSGVTSPLHF. CDR3 sequence (DNA): TGTGCCACCAGCAGAGACTCAGGAGTAACTTCACCCCTCCACTTT.

This clonotype was counted between two and nine times. The junction departs from germline at one end; a sequencing error may be responsible. V and J are TRBV7-9 and TRBJ1-1; D remains unclear. Germline-derived CDR1 and CDR2 are SEHNR and FQNEAQ (reference sequence). This CDR3 is 11 amino acids long. CDR3 in amino acids: CASSSRAQKVF. The CDR3, as DNA: TGTGCCAGCAGCTCGAGGGCGCAGAAAGTTTTT.

Details on this clonotype: A read error may produce the germline difference seen at one junction end. V and J are TRBV7-9 and TRBJ1-2; weak D call: TRBD1 (5 bases). The germline CDR1 and CDR2 sequences are SEHNR and FQNEAQ (reference sequence). This CDR3 is 16 amino acids long. The CDR3 loop reads CASSLLDGTTNYGYTF. As DNA, the CDR3 is TGTGCGAGCAGCTTACTAGATGGGACTACTAACTATGGCTACACCTTC.

The V call is TRBV6-1, the J call TRBJ1-5, with a weak D call TRBD1 (5 bases). Germline-derived CDR1 and CDR2 are MNHNS and SASEGT. The CDR3 length is 14 residues. V was pared by 1 base and J by 4 bases, with 8 bases between. DNA for the CDR3: TGTGCCAGCAGTGAAGTCGGGGGTAATCAGCCCCAGCATTTT. It specifies CASSEVGGNQPQHF.

The genes are TRBV20-1 and TRBJ2-5; maybe TRBD2 (7 bases). Trimming stripped 3 bases from V and 4 bases from J, with 15 bases between. From germline, CDR1 is DFQATT and CDR2 SNEGSKA (reference sequence). The CDR3 has 14 amino acids. CDR3: CSARQPAGAETQYF. DNA of the CDR3: TGCAGTGCTAGGCAGCCGGCGGGGGCAGAGACCCAGTACTTC.

This clonotype came up a few times. The chain is built from TRBV29-1 and TRBJ2-1; TRBD2 is a possible D gene (6 bases). The CDR3 totals 15 residues. V lost 7 bases and J lost 6, with 22 bases in between. Germline V gene lookup returns CDR1 SQVTM and CDR2 ANQGSEA. The CDR3 loop reads CSASSFNGGSNEQFF. CDR3 DNA sequence: TGCAGCGCATCCTCATTCAATGGGGGGAGCAATGAGCAGTTCTTC.

The rearrangement links TRBV20-1 to TRBJ1-2; D gene ambiguous. V was pared by 4 bases and J by 4 bases, with 16 bases between. Germline values: CDR1 DFQATT, CDR2 SNEGSKA (reference sequence). This CDR3 has 14 residues. CDR3 bases: TGCAGTGCTAAGGGTCGTTCGTCTAGCTATGGCTACACCTTC. Its protein is CSAKGRSSSYGYTF.

The rearrangement joins TRBV9 to TRBJ2-3; a weak D match, TRBD2 (6 bases). V lost 0 bases, J lost 6 bases, and 17 bases lay in between. Germline V gene lookup returns CDR1 SGDLS and CDR2 YYNGEE. This CDR3 comprises 16 residues. For the CDR3, the DNA is TGTGCCAGCAGCGTAGAGGGAGGCCGTCTGGGGGATACGCAGTATTTT. Its translation: CASSVEGGRLGDTQYF.

Details on this clonotype: Just one base apart from a much larger clone, this may be a read error. For the CDR3, the DNA is TGTGCCAGCAGCTCCAGGAGGGAGACCCAGTACTTC. It codes for CASSSRRETQYF. This chain joins TRBV5-6 and TRBJ2-5; D may be TRBD2 (5 bases). V lost 3 bases and J 5 bases, leaving 8 bases between the germline ends. This CDR3 is built from 12 residues. Germline V lookup: CDR1 SGHDT, CDR2 YYEEEE.

This clonotype was picked up many times. The chain employs TRBV7-9 and TRBJ2-5; 11 bases align to TRBD2. The CDR3 sequence is 14 residues long. Trimming took 5 bases from V and 2 from J; bases not matched to a gene: 1. Per the germline V gene, CDR1 is SEHNR and CDR2 is FQNEAQ (reference sequence). The CDR3 here is CASSRLAGQETQYF. The CDR3 DNA is TGTGCCAGCAGCAGACTAGCGGGACAAGAGACCCAGTACTTC.

The V call is TRBV6-1, the J call TRBJ1-1; no clear D gene. The CDR3 loop spans 14 amino acids. CDR1 is MNHNS and CDR2 is SASEGT in the germline V gene. V lost 4 bases to trimming and J lost 2 bases, with 11 bases between them. The CDR3 sequence is CASSGSVINTEAFF. For the CDR3, the DNA is TGTGCCAGCAGTGGGTCGGTCATCAACACTGAAGCTTTCTTT.